This T cell receptor (beta chain) stems from a study of T-cell reconstitution after alpha-beta-depleted transplantation in children. Study-wide results and limits: Diversity of TCRbeta at day 60 was high in some patients, arising from surviving recipient T cells and thymic progenitors. Several hundred graft clones that had expanded were reportedly the source of alpha-beta T cells about two months after transplant. T-cell counts and diversity at one year following transplant were attributed mainly to newly produced T cells.

V shed 6 bases and J 1 base; nucleotides not matched to a gene: 9. The CDR3 totals 14 residues. Germline CDR1 is DFQATT and CDR2 is SNEGSKA (reference sequence). Using unique molecular identifiers, the investigators prepared the TCRbeta library. MiXCR was run by TCRdb on the PCR reads, yielding one entry per CDR3 protein. The data contain some 200,000 distinct CDR3 sequences, 8.4% of them seen just once; the ten biggest clones take up under 40%. The sample holds many counts of this clonotype. No antigen is known for it. The material sequenced was PBMCs, mostly from graft donor cells, taken 360 days after TCRalphabeta/CD19-depleted stem cell transplant. This chain links TRBV20-1 with TRBJ2-7; 7 nucleotides match TRBD1. This TCR was recovered from a male patient aged 2 to 10 who had a stem cell transplant for acute myeloid leukemia, so the T cells may come from the graft donor. The CDR3 region has the DNA TGCAGTGCCCCGAGGACAGGTTCTTCCTACGAGCAGTACTTC. This codes for CSAPRTGSSYEQYF.